This is a list of T cell receptor beta chains from one sample in a study of cytomegalovirus exposure and HLA in healthy donors. The assay was immunoSEQ multiplex PCR, and TCRdb's table has in-frame clones only and misses some. This sample has about 130,000 clones; roughly 80% occur once, and the top ten carry approximately 1.2%. Material for sequencing was PBMCs. The receptors derive from a female donor in good health and CMV-seronegative. Each CDR3 is given with its conserved first and last residue. The order of the fields is D gene, J gene, V gene, clone size, CDR3 DNA, CDR3 protein. The D gene is left open where the match is weak. Rows give clone size only sometimes, using once, few, many, or a class for an expanded clone.

d_call: TRBD1; j_call: TRBJ1-1; v_call: TRBV19; clone_size: .; cdr3_nt: TGTGCCAGTAGTATTTTTGGGACAGTTGGAGCTTTCTTT; cdr3_aa: CASSIFGTVGAFF
d_call: TRBD2; j_call: TRBJ2-3; v_call: TRBV7-9; clone_size: .; cdr3_nt: TGTGCCAGCAGCGTCGGACTAGCGGGAGCCAGCGGGACAGATACGCAGTATTTT; cdr3_aa: CASSVGLAGASGTDTQYF
d_call: .; j_call: TRBJ2-7; v_call: TRBV27; clone_size: .; cdr3_nt: TGTGCCAGCAGTTTATCTACAGCGGGCTACGAGCAGTACTTC; cdr3_aa: CASSLSTAGYEQYF
d_call: .; j_call: TRBJ1-1; v_call: TRBV7-9; clone_size: .; cdr3_nt: TGTGCCAGCAGCTTAACCCGGGTCGAGAACACTGAAGCTTTCTTT; cdr3_aa: CASSLTRVENTEAFF
d_call: .; j_call: TRBJ2-1; v_call: TRBV11-3; clone_size: .; cdr3_nt: TGTGCCAGCAGCTTAGGTAGTATAAATGAGCAGTTCTTC; cdr3_aa: CASSLGSINEQFF
d_call: .; j_call: TRBJ1-3; v_call: TRBV30; clone_size: .; cdr3_nt: TGTGCCTGGAGTGCCCCATCGGGGTCTGGAAACACCATATATTTT; cdr3_aa: CAWSAPSGSGNTIYF
d_call: .; j_call: TRBJ1-1; v_call: TRBV4-1; clone_size: .; cdr3_nt: TGCGCCAGCAGCCAAGTTCTGTCCACTGAAGCTTTCTTT; cdr3_aa: CASSQVLSTEAFF
d_call: .; j_call: TRBJ1-2; v_call: TRBV19; clone_size: .; cdr3_nt: TGTGCCAGTTCTTCAGGGGCGGAGTTGGTTGGCTACACCTTC; cdr3_aa: CASSSGAELVGYTF
d_call: .; j_call: TRBJ2-2; v_call: TRBV2; clone_size: .; cdr3_nt: TGTGCCAGCAGTCTCCAGAAAACCGGGGAGCTGTTTTTT; cdr3_aa: CASSLQKTGELFF
d_call: TRBD2; j_call: TRBJ2-2; v_call: TRBV11-2; clone_size: .; cdr3_nt: TGTGCCAGCAGCATAGGCGCGGGGGGGATAAACACCGGGGAGCTGTTTTTT; cdr3_aa: CASSIGAGGINTGELFF
d_call: TRBD1; j_call: TRBJ1-6; v_call: TRBV2; clone_size: .; cdr3_nt: TGTGCCACCGAAAGGACAGGGCGTTCACCCCTCCACTTT; cdr3_aa: CATERTGRSPLHF
d_call: .; j_call: TRBJ2-4; v_call: TRBV11-3; clone_size: .; cdr3_nt: TGTGCCAGCAGTTTAGTTTACAGACCCAAAAACATTCAGTACTTC; cdr3_aa: CASSLVYRPKNIQYF
d_call: .; j_call: TRBJ2-7; v_call: TRBV19; clone_size: once; cdr3_nt: TGTGCCAGTAGTATCAGGTCTAGCCCATATAACTCCTACGAGCAGTACTTC; cdr3_aa: CASSIRSSPYNSYEQYF
d_call: .; j_call: TRBJ1-4; v_call: TRBV2; clone_size: .; cdr3_nt: TGTGCCAGCAGTGTGGAGTCTAATGAAAAACTGTTTTTT; cdr3_aa: CASSVESNEKLFF
d_call: TRBD1; j_call: TRBJ1-1; v_call: TRBV7-2; clone_size: .; cdr3_nt: TGTGCCAGCAGCAAAGAAAAGATCGGACAGGGGGTTTTT; cdr3_aa: CASSKEKIGQGVF
d_call: .; j_call: TRBJ2-6; v_call: TRBV7-6; clone_size: .; cdr3_nt: TGTGCCAGCGCCGCGGTCTCTGGGGCCAACGTCCTGACTTTC; cdr3_aa: CASAAVSGANVLTF
d_call: .; j_call: TRBJ2-7; v_call: TRBV5-1; clone_size: few; cdr3_nt: TGCGCCAGCAGCCTTCCCTCCTACGAGCAGTACTTC; cdr3_aa: CASSLPSYEQYF
d_call: TRBD2; j_call: TRBJ2-1; v_call: TRBV9; clone_size: .; cdr3_nt: TGTGCCAGCAGCGTAGCCCCCGGGGAGGCGGGAGGGCCGTACAATGAGCAGTTCTTC; cdr3_aa: CASSVAPGEAGGPYNEQFF
d_call: TRBD1; j_call: TRBJ2-1; v_call: TRBV27; clone_size: .; cdr3_nt: TGTGCCAGCAGGAAACCGGGACAGGGGAACGGTGAGCAGTTCTTC; cdr3_aa: CASRKPGQGNGEQFF
d_call: .; j_call: TRBJ2-3; v_call: TRBV5-4; clone_size: .; cdr3_nt: TGTGCCAGCAGCTTGGGGCCCCGGGGGATCGCAGATACGCAGTATTTT; cdr3_aa: CASSLGPRGIADTQYF
d_call: .; j_call: TRBJ2-2; v_call: TRBV7-3; clone_size: .; cdr3_nt: TGTGCCAGCAGCTTTGCAGGGCCTAGAGACACCGGGGAGCTGTTTTTT; cdr3_aa: CASSFAGPRDTGELFF
d_call: .; j_call: TRBJ2-7; v_call: TRBV7-8; clone_size: .; cdr3_nt: TGTGCCAGCAGCTCGATGCGGGATCGGAACGAGCAGTACTTC; cdr3_aa: CASSSMRDRNEQYF
d_call: TRBD1; j_call: TRBJ2-5; v_call: TRBV18; clone_size: .; cdr3_nt: TGTGCCAGCTCACCATCCGCCGGGACAGTCGAGACCCAGTACTTC; cdr3_aa: CASSPSAGTVETQYF
d_call: .; j_call: TRBJ2-5; v_call: TRBV21-1; clone_size: .; cdr3_nt: TGTGCCAGCAAGCCCGGCGGGAGGGCCACAGAGACCCAGTACTTC; cdr3_aa: CASKPGGRATETQYF